The 14 T cell receptor beta chains below were found in one sample sequenced in a study of blood T cell repertoires in COVID-19. Sequenced by immunoSEQ multiplex PCR; TCRdb stores in-frame clones only, minus some. The sample has 350,000 to 450,000 clones, 83% seen once. The sequenced sample was PBMCs or T cells enriched from blood (not recorded which). These receptors were obtained from a woman in her forties or fifties who had recovered from COVID-19.

This clone was detected once. The chain employs TRBV21-1 and TRBJ1-3; the table's D call, TRBD1, was not checked against the DNA. TRBV21-1 is an annotated pseudogene. This CDR3 contains 14 residues. CDR3 sequence: CASSKETGWDTIYF. The CDR3 nucleotides are TGTGCCAGCAGCAAAGAGACAGGGTGGGACACCATATATTTT.

The rearrangement uses TRBV9 and TRBJ1-2; D gene ambiguous. The germline V gene has CDR1 SGDLS and CDR2 YYNGEE. CDR3 length equals 14 residues. Trimming left V 0 bases short and J 0 bases short, with 6 bases between. CDR3 protein: CASSVAQANYGYTF. CDR3 nucleotide sequence: TGTGCCAGCAGCGTAGCACAAGCTAACTATGGCTACACCTTC.

The rearrangement uses TRBV19 and TRBJ2-2, with 10 bases matching TRBD2. CDR1 LNHDA and CDR2 SQIVND come from the germline V gene (reference sequence). Trimming cost V 3 bases and J 0 bases; bases outside gene matches: 7. The CDR3 runs 18 residues. CDR3 in amino acids: CASSISPLAGANTGELFF. The CDR3 nucleotides read TGTGCCAGTAGTATTAGCCCCCTAGCGGGAGCGAACACCGGGGAGCTGTTTTTT.

CDR3 region: CASSLSSTGDEQYF. The CDR3 region has the DNA TGTGCCAGCAGCTTATCCTCAACAGGGGACGAGCAGTACTTC. The genes are TRBV7-9 and TRBJ2-7, with 7 bases matching TRBD1. With V trimmed by 2 bases and J by 5 bases, 6 bases remained unmatched. Looked up from germline, CDR1 is SEHNR and CDR2 is FQNEAQ (reference sequence). The CDR3 has 14 amino acids.

The gene calls are TRBV10-3 and TRBJ1-5, with TRBD1 as a possible D gene (5 bases). V lost 3 bases to trimming and J lost 3 bases, with 9 bases between them. CDR1 and CDR2 from the germline V gene are ENHRY and SYGVKD. This CDR3 is built from 14 residues. The CDR3 DNA is TGTGCCATCAGTGAAGCGGGGGACAATCAGCCCCAGCATTTT. This codes for CAISEAGDNQPQHF.

The V call is TRBV19, the J call TRBJ1-2; 8 bases agree with TRBD1. After removal of 3 bases from V and 4 bases from J, the junction contained 4 bases not matched to a gene. The CDR3 sequence is 14 residues long. In germline, CDR1 is LNHDA, CDR2 SQIVND (reference sequence). Here the CDR3 reads CASSIGTGSYGYTF. DNA for the CDR3: TGTGCCAGTAGTATCGGGACAGGAAGCTATGGCTACACCTTC.

This chain connects TRBV19 to TRBJ1-1, with 7 nucleotides matching TRBD1. Germline lookup yields CDR1 LNHDA and CDR2 SQIVND (reference sequence). Losses at the gene ends were 5 bases for V and 5 bases for J; bases not matched to a gene: 8. The CDR3 length is 14 residues. The CDR3 DNA reads as TGTGCCAGTAGTGCGGACAGGTCGGAAACTGAAGCTTTCTTT. It specifies CASSADRSETEAFF.

This chain joins TRBV18 and TRBJ2-7, with D possibly matching TRBD1 (6 bases). Germline-derived CDR1 and CDR2 are KGHSH and LQKENI. Trimming cost V 2 bases and J 4 bases, with 15 bases left between them. CDR3 size: 15 residues. CDR3 amino acids: CASSPERTALYEQYF. CDR3 sequence (DNA): TGTGCCAGCTCACCAGAACGGACAGCCCTGTACGAGCAGTACTTC.

This clone has only one observation. V is TRBV20-1 and J is TRBJ1-5; D is ambiguous. CDR1 and CDR2 from the germline V gene are DFQATT and SNEGSKA (reference sequence). The CDR3 is made up of 9 amino acids. Trimming removed 8 bases at V and 6 bases at J, with 5 bases between. The CDR3 DNA reads TGCAGTACCGGTCAGCCCCAGCATTTT. The encoded protein is CSTGQPQHF.

V usage is TRBV19 and J usage is TRBJ2-3; 9 bases align to TRBD1. The ends lost 5 bases at V and 2 bases at J; junction bases unmatched: 8. Germline-derived CDR1 and CDR2 are LNHDA and SQIVND (reference sequence). The CDR3 runs 16 residues. This CDR3 is CASSPRQGVFTDTQYF. DNA for the CDR3: TGTGCCAGTAGTCCTCGACAGGGGGTTTTCACAGATACGCAGTATTTT. Supplemented by reference TRBV19 and TRBJ2-3, the full variable domain reads DGGITQSPKYLFRKEGQNVTLSCEQNLNHDAMYWYRQDPGQGLRLIYYSQIVNDFQKGDIAEGYSVSREKKESFPLTVTSAQKNPTAFYLCASSPRQGVFTDTQYFGPGTRLTVL.

This clone was found once. This chain joins TRBV7-3 and TRBJ1-1; weak D call: TRBD1 (6 bases). V gave up 3 bases and J gave up 1 base, with 12 bases separating them. This CDR3 contains 15 residues. Germline CDR1 is SGHTA and CDR2 is FQGTGA. Here the CDR3 DNA reads TGTGCCAGCAGCTTCCAAACAGGGAGGAACACTGAAGCTTTCTTT. Encoded protein: CASSFQTGRNTEAFF.

There are a few counts of this clone. The J gene is TRBJ1-3, the V gene TRBV27; D uncertain. CDR3 size: 19 residues. V was shortened by 1 base and J by 0 bases, with 19 bases between the two germline ends. CDR1 MNHEY and CDR2 SMNVEV come from the germline V gene (reference sequence). The CDR3 sequence: CASSLYGDRPYSSGNTIYF. The CDR3 nucleotides read TGTGCCAGCAGTTTATACGGAGACCGACCGTATTCCTCTGGAAACACCATATATTTT.

V gene TRBV5-6 combines with J gene TRBJ1-2; possibly TRBD1 for D (6 bases). Germline loops: CDR1 SGHDT, CDR2 YYEEEE. The CDR3 consists of 13 residues. V was shortened by 1 base and J by 7 bases, with 11 bases between the two germline ends. The CDR3 reads CASSLTGLGGYTF. DNA of the CDR3: TGTGCCAGCAGCTTGACAGGGTTGGGTGGCTACACCTTC.

The genes are TRBV7-3 and TRBJ1-6, with a weak D call TRBD1 (6 bases). Germline V gene sequence: CDR1 SGHTA, CDR2 FQGTGA. The CDR3 is 18 residues long. V shed 5 bases and J shed 1 base, with 18 bases lying between them. The CDR3 sequence: CASSAQVQRGSYNSPLHF. The CDR3 region has the DNA TGTGCCAGCAGCGCCCAGGTCCAAAGGGGGTCCTATAATTCACCCCTCCACTTT.